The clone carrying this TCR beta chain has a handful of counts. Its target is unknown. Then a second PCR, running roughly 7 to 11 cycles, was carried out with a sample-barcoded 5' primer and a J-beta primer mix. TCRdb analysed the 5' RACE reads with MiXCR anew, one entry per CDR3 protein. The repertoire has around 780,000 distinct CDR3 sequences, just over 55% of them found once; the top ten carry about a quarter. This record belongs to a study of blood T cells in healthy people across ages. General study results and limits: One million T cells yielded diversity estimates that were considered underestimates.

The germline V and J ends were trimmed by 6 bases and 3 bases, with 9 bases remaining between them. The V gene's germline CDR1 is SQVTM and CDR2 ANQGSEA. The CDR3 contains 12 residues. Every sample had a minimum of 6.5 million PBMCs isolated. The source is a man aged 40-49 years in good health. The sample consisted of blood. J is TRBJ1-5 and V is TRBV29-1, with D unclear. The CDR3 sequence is CSVARDNQPQHF. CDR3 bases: TGCAGCGTCGCACGCGACAATCAGCCCCAGCATTTT.